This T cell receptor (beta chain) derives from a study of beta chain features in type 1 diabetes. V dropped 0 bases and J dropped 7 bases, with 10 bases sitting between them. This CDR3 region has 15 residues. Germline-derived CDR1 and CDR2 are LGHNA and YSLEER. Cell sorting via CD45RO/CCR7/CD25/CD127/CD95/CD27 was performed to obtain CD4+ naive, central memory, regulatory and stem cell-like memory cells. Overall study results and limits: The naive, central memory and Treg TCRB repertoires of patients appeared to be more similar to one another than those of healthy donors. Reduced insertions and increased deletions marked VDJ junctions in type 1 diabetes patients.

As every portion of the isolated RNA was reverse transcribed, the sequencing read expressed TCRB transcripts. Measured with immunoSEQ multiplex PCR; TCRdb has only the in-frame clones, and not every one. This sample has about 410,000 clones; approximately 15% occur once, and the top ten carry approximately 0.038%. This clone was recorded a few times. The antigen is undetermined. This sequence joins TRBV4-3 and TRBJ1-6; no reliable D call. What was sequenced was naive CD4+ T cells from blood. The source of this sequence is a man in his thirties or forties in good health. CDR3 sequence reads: CASSQELGFNSPLHF. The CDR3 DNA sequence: TGCGCCAGCAGCCAAGAACTGGGGTTCAATTCACCCCTCCACTTT.